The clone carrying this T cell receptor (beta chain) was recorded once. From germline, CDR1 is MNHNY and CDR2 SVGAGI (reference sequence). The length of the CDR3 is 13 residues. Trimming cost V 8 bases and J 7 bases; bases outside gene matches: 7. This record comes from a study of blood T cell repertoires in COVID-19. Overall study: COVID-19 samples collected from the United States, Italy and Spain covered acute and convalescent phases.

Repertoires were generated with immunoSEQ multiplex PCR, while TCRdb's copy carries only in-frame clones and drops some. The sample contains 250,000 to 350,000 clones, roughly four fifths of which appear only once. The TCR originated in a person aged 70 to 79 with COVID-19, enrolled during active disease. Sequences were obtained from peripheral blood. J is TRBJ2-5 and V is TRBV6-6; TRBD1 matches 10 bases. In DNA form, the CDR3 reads TGTGCCAGCTCGGGACAGGGGCGGGGGACCCAGTACTTC. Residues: CASSGQGRGTQYF.